Below, one T cell receptor beta chain is given with its context. The antigen is undetermined. The record originates from a study of shared clonotypes between healthy human individuals. General study results and limits: In this cohort, only blood was sampled, and tissue repertoires likely differ. Between a few donors, naive CD4 clonotypes were shared at a level of around 4.9%.

Measured with immunoSEQ multiplex PCR; TCRdb has only the in-frame clones, and not every one. The sample consists of roughly 500,000 clones, more than 95% of them appearing once. Donors comprised healthy HIV-negative adults lacking recent acute infections or vaccinations. The authors divided CD4+ cells into CD45RA+ naive and CD45RA-negative memory subsets. Germline-derived CDR1 and CDR2 are SGHAT and FQNNGV. V shed 1 base and J 4 bases; nucleotides not matched to a gene: 12. This CDR3 has 17 residues. Sample: naive CD4+ T cells sorted from blood. The subset denotes: CD45RA+ positively selected. The TCR sequence derives from a woman in her 30s in good health. The chain combines TRBV11-2 with TRBJ1-1, with 7 bases lining up with TRBD1. The CDR3 is CASSLGSWEAGGTEAFF. CDR3 sequence (DNA): TGTGCCAGCAGCTTAGGATCCTGGGAGGCAGGGGGCACTGAAGCTTTCTTT. Complete variable domain (other parts from reference TRBV11-2 and TRBJ1-1): EAGVAQSPRYKIIEKRQSVAFWCNPISGHATLYWYQQILGQGPKLLIQFQNNGVVDDSQLPKDRFSAERLKGVDSTLKIQPAKLEDSAVYLCASSLGSWEAGGTEAFFGQGTRLTVV.